This T cell receptor beta chain was identified in a study of blood T cell repertoires in COVID-19. Study-level background: Whether acute or convalescent, the COVID-19 samples came from the United States, Italy and Spain. PBMCs, B-cell-depleted T cells, or T cells provided the cDNA or gDNA that made up the material.

Methods used by the authors: Estimation of nucleated cell counts relied on the amplification of reference gene primers. Sequenced by immunoSEQ multiplex PCR; TCRdb stores in-frame clones only, minus some. V and J calls and clone size follow that table, whereas D and trimming were derived from the DNA. The sample lists about 130,000 clones; about 85% were seen once. Germline V lookup: CDR1 MDHEN, CDR2 SYDVKM. V was cut by 3 bases and J by 0 bases, with 12 bases left in between. This CDR3 is 16 amino acids long. The source material was peripheral blood. This clonotype was obtained from a man in his 60s with acute or convalescent COVID-19. This chain links TRBV28 with TRBJ1-3; D not certain. DNA of the CDR3: TGTGCCAGCAGTTTGGCTCCACGTCTCTCTGGAAACACCATATATTTT. It specifies CASSLAPRLSGNTIYF.